This T cell receptor beta chain comes out of a study of blood T cells in healthy people across ages. This clonotype has more than one count but fewer than ten. The authors ran a second PCR of about 7 to 11 cycles using a sample-barcoded 5' primer and a J-beta primer mix. From the 5' RACE reads, TCRdb called clonotypes with MiXCR, one entry per CDR3 protein. The data show 2 million or so distinct CDR3 sequences, with about 50% seen just once and around 2.1% held by the top ten. The CDR3 runs 12 residues. The V and J ends lost 6 bases and 8 bases respectively, with 14 bases between them. Sequenced input: blood. This clonotype originated in a woman in her forties in good health. The chain uses TRBV12-3 or TRBV12-4 and TRBJ2-7; D call uncertain. The CDR3 nucleotides read TGTGCCAGCAGCCCTGATGGGGATAAGCAGTACTTC. Residues: CASSPDGDKQYF.